This TCR beta chain is drawn from a study of T-cell reconstitution after alpha-beta-depleted transplantation in children listed by TCRdb under 2016. At the level of the whole study: T-cell immune reconstitution after TCRalphabeta/CD19-depleted allogeneic hematopoietic cell transplantation in children was quantitatively tracked in the study by means of TCR repertoire profiling. The paper as a whole reports these results and caveats: About two months after transplant, the apparently early recovery of alphabetaT-cell counts reportedly depended on just several hundred clones that had expanded rapidly and came from non-depleted graft cells. Over the following months the frequencies of hyperexpanded clones went down, and after one year T-cell counts and TCRbeta diversity were mostly credited to newly produced T cells. In some patients, high TCRbeta diversity at day 60 was attributed to recipient T cells and intrathymic progenitors that had survived conditioning.

For this clonotype: Its antigen is currently not known. Base qualities are not recorded, but no much larger clone differs from it by a single base.

The treatment or condition tag for this specimen amounts to: allogeneic hematopoietic cell transplantation with graft depleted of TCRalphabeta T cells and CD19 B cells. Transplant recipients were children who received TCRalphabeta/CD19-depleted allogeneic hematopoietic cell grafts. The library was prepared using PCR. TCRdb lists the instrument as Illumina HiSeq 2500. Molecular barcoding was employed in the preparation of TCR libraries, with unique molecular identifiers being used to normalize TCRbeta repertoire quantification. TCRdb ran its own pipeline on the public reads, namely fastp trimming at Q25 and MiXCR clone calling, and kept in-frame beta chains. Each record represents a unique CDR3 protein, reported with the most common genes and DNA among its rows. The sample table contains about 980,000 distinct CDR3 sequences; only one count was recorded for about 30% of them. Roughly 30% of the sample is in the top ten clones.

V has 5 bases trimmed and J has 4 bases trimmed; junction bases matching no gene number 5. The germline V gene (reference sequence) gives CDR1 as LGHDT and CDR2 as YNNKEL. The CDR3 holds 15 amino acids from the cysteine to the phenylalanine. The retained sequence is limited to the CDR3, 45 bases, with the frame set at the first base. This material consisted of PBMCs, mostly from graft donor cells, taken 360 days after TCRalphabeta/CD19-depleted stem cell transplant. Rearrangement joined TRBV3-1 to TRBJ2-2, and 9 bases in between align with TRBD1. This sequence originates from a boy in the first two years of life who had a stem cell transplant for SCID, so the T cells may come from the graft donor. The DNA sequence is given as TGTGCCAGCAGCAGGACAGGGGTTGGCACCGGGGAGCTGTTTTTT. It specifies CASSRTGVGTGELFF. The full variable domain, completed from the reference TRBV3-1 and TRBJ2-2 proteins outside the CDR3, reads DTAVSQTPKYLVTQMGNDKSIKCEQNLGHDTMYWYKQDSKKFLKIMFSYNNKELIINETVPNRFSPKSPDKAHLNLHINSLELGDSAVYFCASSRTGVGTGELFFGEGSRLTVL.